The sequence of this T cell receptor beta chain was determined in a study of CD8 T cells in ankylosing spondylitis. V lost 3 bases and J lost 3, with 11 bases in between. From germline, CDR1 is MDHEN and CDR2 SYDVKM. This CDR3 spans 14 amino acids. It was by quantitative 5'-RACE with molecular barcodes that TCR beta libraries were made. One entry per CDR3 protein results from TCRdb running MiXCR on the 5' RACE reads. This table has more than 30,000 distinct CDR3 sequences, approximately 11% appearing once. Sequencing input: synovial fluid, either unsorted or a sorted T cell fraction (not recorded which). The TCR was taken from a male donor with ankylosing spondylitis. The gene calls are TRBV28 and TRBJ1-1; perhaps TRBD1 as D (5 bases). CDR3 sequence reads: CASSFRREDTEAFF. CDR3 in DNA: TGTGCCAGCAGTTTCCGCAGGGAGGACACTGAAGCTTTCTTT.